Listed below are T cell receptor beta chains from one sample, sequenced in a study of post-analysis software for immune sequencing data. TCRdb reprocessed the PCR reads via MiXCR and lists one record per CDR3 protein. Of 600,000 to 750,000 distinct CDR3 sequences in the sample, more than 50% were seen once. Sequencing was done on a sample of blood. These receptors were obtained from a girl aged 2 to 10 with multiple sclerosis. CDR3s include the opening cysteine and the closing phenylalanine or tryptophan. A D gene is named only where the DNA matches it firmly. The size of a clone is reported for some rows only, either as once, few or many, or as a class for expanded clones.

v_call: TRBV5-1; d_call: TRBD1; j_call: TRBJ2-2; clone_size: few; cdr3_aa: CASSLDRGRDTGELFF; cdr3_nt: TGCGCCAGCAGCTTGGACAGGGGGCGAGACACCGGGGAGCTGTTTTTT
v_call: TRBV12-3/TRBV12-4; d_call: NA; j_call: TRBJ2-1; clone_size: NA; cdr3_aa: CATTRDSYNEQFF; cdr3_nt: TGTGCCACTACCAGGGACTCATACAATGAGCAGTTCTTC
v_call: TRBV6-6; d_call: NA; j_call: TRBJ1-2; clone_size: NA; cdr3_aa: CASSNGGQPSGYTF; cdr3_nt: TGTGCCAGCAGTAACGGAGGACAGCCTTCCGGCTACACCTTC
v_call: TRBV6-2/TRBV6-3; d_call: NA; j_call: TRBJ2-7; clone_size: NA; cdr3_aa: CASSYSRTFLEQYF; cdr3_nt: TGTGCCAGCAGTTACTCACGGACCTTTCTCGAGCAGTACTTC
v_call: TRBV29-1; d_call: TRBD1; j_call: TRBJ1-1; clone_size: NA; cdr3_aa: CSVQDRAMNTEAFF; cdr3_nt: TGCAGCGTACAGGACAGGGCCATGAACACTGAAGCTTTCTTT
v_call: TRBV9; d_call: NA; j_call: TRBJ1-1; clone_size: NA; cdr3_aa: CASSVKSNTEAFF; cdr3_nt: TGTGCCAGCAGCGTCAAGAGTAACACTGAAGCTTTCTTT
v_call: TRBV3-1; d_call: NA; j_call: TRBJ2-1; clone_size: few; cdr3_aa: CASSPRTLSNEQFF; cdr3_nt: TGTGCCAGCAGCCCTCGGACTCTTAGCAATGAGCAGTTCTTC
v_call: TRBV7-3; d_call: NA; j_call: TRBJ1-1; clone_size: NA; cdr3_aa: CASSLLAGTEAFF; cdr3_nt: TGTGCCAGCAGCTTATTGGCGGGCACTGAAGCTTTCTTT
v_call: TRBV15; d_call: NA; j_call: TRBJ1-5; clone_size: NA; cdr3_aa: CATSRVPNQPQHF; cdr3_nt: TGTGCCACCAGCCGCGTCCCAAATCAGCCCCAGCATTTT
v_call: TRBV7-2; d_call: TRBD2; j_call: TRBJ2-5; clone_size: NA; cdr3_aa: CASSLGPAGGPETQYF; cdr3_nt: TGTGCCAGCAGCTTAGGGCCAGCGGGGGGGCCGGAGACCCAGTACTTC
v_call: TRBV5-1; d_call: NA; j_call: TRBJ2-1; clone_size: NA; cdr3_aa: CASSLGRTYSYNEQFF; cdr3_nt: TGCGCCAGCAGCTTGGGCCGGACTTACTCCTACAATGAGCAGTTCTTC
v_call: TRBV5-6; d_call: NA; j_call: TRBJ2-1; clone_size: NA; cdr3_aa: CASSFRGAGINEQFF; cdr3_nt: TGTGCCAGCAGTTTCAGGGGGGCAGGAATCAATGAGCAGTTCTTC
v_call: TRBV3-1; d_call: TRBD2; j_call: TRBJ2-3; clone_size: few; cdr3_aa: CASSQLGTSFGDTQYF; cdr3_nt: TGTGCCAGCAGCCAACTTGGGACTAGCTTTGGAGATACGCAGTATTTT
v_call: TRBV9; d_call: NA; j_call: TRBJ2-1; clone_size: NA; cdr3_aa: CASSLALGGNEQFF; cdr3_nt: TGTGCCAGCAGCTTAGCGTTAGGTGGGAATGAGCAGTTCTTC
v_call: TRBV20-1; d_call: NA; j_call: TRBJ2-1; clone_size: once; cdr3_aa: CSVRWGNEQFF; cdr3_nt: TGCAGTGTACGTTGGGGGAATGAGCAGTTCTTC
v_call: TRBV11-2; d_call: NA; j_call: TRBJ2-1; clone_size: NA; cdr3_aa: CASSLRTADSWTGPGYNEQFF; cdr3_nt: TGTGCCAGCAGCTTGAGGACAGCTGACAGCTGGACTGGGCCGGGGTACAATGAGCAGTTCTTC
v_call: TRBV12-3/TRBV12-4; d_call: NA; j_call: TRBJ1-2; clone_size: NA; cdr3_aa: CASSVDTITYGYTF; cdr3_nt: TGTGCCAGCAGTGTGGACACGATTACCTATGGCTACACCTTC
v_call: TRBV20-1; d_call: NA; j_call: TRBJ2-7; clone_size: NA; cdr3_aa: CSAILAPTYEQYF; cdr3_nt: TGCAGTGCTATACTAGCCCCGACCTACGAGCAGTACTTC
v_call: TRBV5-1; d_call: NA; j_call: TRBJ2-5; clone_size: NA; cdr3_aa: CASSPTPPEETQYF; cdr3_nt: TGCGCCAGCAGCCCGACGCCCCCTGAGGAGACCCAGTACTTC
v_call: TRBV29-1; d_call: TRBD2; j_call: TRBJ2-1; clone_size: NA; cdr3_aa: CSVEERQAGANNEQFF; cdr3_nt: TGCAGCGTTGAAGAGAGACAAGCGGGGGCTAACAATGAGCAGTTCTTC
v_call: TRBV6-2/TRBV6-3; d_call: TRBD2; j_call: TRBJ2-1; clone_size: NA; cdr3_aa: CASSRAGGNNEQFF; cdr3_nt: TGTGCCAGCAGTCGAGCGGGGGGGAACAATGAGCAGTTCTTC
v_call: TRBV29-1; d_call: NA; j_call: TRBJ1-2; clone_size: NA; cdr3_aa: CSVRIDRSYGYTF; cdr3_nt: TGCAGCGTCCGGATCGACAGGAGCTATGGCTACACCTTC
v_call: TRBV13; d_call: NA; j_call: TRBJ1-1; clone_size: NA; cdr3_aa: CASSVRTVSGGAFF; cdr3_nt: TGTGCCAGCAGCGTTCGGACTGTTTCTGGTGGAGCTTTCTTT
v_call: TRBV12-3/TRBV12-4; d_call: NA; j_call: TRBJ2-5; clone_size: NA; cdr3_aa: CASSARYWGQETQYF; cdr3_nt: TGTGCCAGCAGTGCGCGGTACTGGGGGCAAGAGACCCAGTACTTC
v_call: TRBV20-1; d_call: NA; j_call: TRBJ2-5; clone_size: NA; cdr3_aa: CSAREGRPPGETQYF; cdr3_nt: TGCAGTGCTAGAGAGGGGCGACCACCGGGAGAGACCCAGTACTTC
v_call: TRBV10-3; d_call: NA; j_call: TRBJ2-1; clone_size: NA; cdr3_aa: CAIKGPMGGEQFF; cdr3_nt: TGTGCCATCAAAGGGCCAATGGGGGGTGAGCAGTTCTTC
v_call: TRBV5-1; d_call: TRBD1; j_call: TRBJ2-3; clone_size: NA; cdr3_aa: CASRAGTGGSDTQYF; cdr3_nt: TGCGCCAGCCGTGCCGGGACAGGGGGTTCAGATACGCAGTATTTT
v_call: TRBV12-3/TRBV12-4; d_call: TRBD1; j_call: TRBJ2-4; clone_size: few; cdr3_aa: CASSLGQVGDIQYF; cdr3_nt: TGTGCCAGCAGTTTGGGACAGGTTGGCGACATTCAGTACTTC
v_call: TRBV27; d_call: TRBD1; j_call: TRBJ2-1; clone_size: NA; cdr3_aa: CASSLSSVLGGHWEQFF; cdr3_nt: TGTGCCAGCAGTTTATCGAGTGTTCTAGGGGGCCATTGGGAGCAGTTCTTC
v_call: TRBV7-6; d_call: NA; j_call: TRBJ2-1; clone_size: NA; cdr3_aa: CASSLAPAGYNEQFF; cdr3_nt: TGTGCCAGCAGCTTAGCTCCGGCGGGTTACAATGAGCAGTTCTTC
v_call: TRBV2; d_call: NA; j_call: TRBJ2-1; clone_size: NA; cdr3_aa: CASSETGVGNEQFF; cdr3_nt: TGTGCCAGCAGTGAAACGGGAGTCGGAAATGAGCAGTTCTTC
v_call: TRBV6-2/TRBV6-3; d_call: NA; j_call: TRBJ2-6; clone_size: NA; cdr3_aa: CASGWNLVANVLTF; cdr3_nt: TGTGCCAGCGGCTGGAACCTGGTCGCCAACGTCCTGACTTTC
v_call: TRBV20-1; d_call: TRBD1; j_call: TRBJ2-5; clone_size: few; cdr3_aa: CSALTGGTETQYF; cdr3_nt: TGCAGTGCCCTGACAGGGGGCACGGAGACCCAGTACTTC
v_call: TRBV6-2/TRBV6-3; d_call: NA; j_call: TRBJ2-6; clone_size: NA; cdr3_aa: CASRPHGQPSSGANVLTF; cdr3_nt: TGTGCCAGCAGACCACACGGACAGCCCTCCTCTGGGGCCAACGTCCTGACTTTC
v_call: TRBV27; d_call: NA; j_call: TRBJ1-2; clone_size: NA; cdr3_aa: CASSPRTGAESFSYGYTF; cdr3_nt: TGTGCCAGCAGTCCCAGAACCGGGGCAGAGAGTTTTAGCTATGGCTACACCTTC
v_call: TRBV5-7; d_call: NA; j_call: TRBJ2-5; clone_size: NA; cdr3_aa: CASSLVATEYNEQYF; cdr3_nt: TGTGCCAGCAGCTTGGTCGCGACAGAATACAATGAGCAGTACTTC
v_call: TRBV11-2; d_call: NA; j_call: TRBJ2-5; clone_size: NA; cdr3_aa: CASSVGTPLEQYF; cdr3_nt: TGTGCCAGCAGCGTAGGGACCCCCCTTGAGCAGTACTTC
v_call: TRBV25-1; d_call: NA; j_call: TRBJ2-5; clone_size: NA; cdr3_aa: CASSADYRYQETQYF; cdr3_nt: TGTGCCAGCAGTGCGGACTACCGGTACCAAGAGACCCAGTACTTC
v_call: TRBV27; d_call: NA; j_call: TRBJ2-3; clone_size: NA; cdr3_aa: CASGNWGDARDTQYF; cdr3_nt: TGTGCCAGCGGGAACTGGGGCGACGCTCGGGATACGCAGTATTTT
v_call: TRBV21-1; d_call: NA; j_call: TRBJ1-1; clone_size: NA; cdr3_aa: CASSNHDRGRGRYTEAFF; cdr3_nt: TGTGCCAGCAGCAATCACGACAGGGGGCGCGGGAGGTACACTGAAGCTTTCTTT
v_call: TRBV20-1; d_call: NA; j_call: TRBJ2-7; clone_size: NA; cdr3_aa: CSADRGGNYEQYF; cdr3_nt: TGCAGTGCCGATAGGGGGGGGAACTACGAGCAGTACTTC
v_call: TRBV20-1; d_call: NA; j_call: TRBJ2-1; clone_size: NA; cdr3_aa: CSANGGSYNEQFF; cdr3_nt: TGCAGTGCTAATGGGGGTTCCTACAATGAGCAGTTCTTC
v_call: TRBV29-1; d_call: TRBD1; j_call: TRBJ2-5; clone_size: few; cdr3_aa: CSVEGPGGETQYF; cdr3_nt: TGCAGCGTTGAAGGCCCAGGGGGAGAGACCCAGTACTTC
v_call: TRBV7-2; d_call: TRBD2; j_call: TRBJ2-1; clone_size: once; cdr3_aa: CASSFTSGGNNEQFF; cdr3_nt: TGTGCCAGCAGCTTCACTAGCGGGGGGAACAACGAGCAGTTCTTC
v_call: TRBV4-1; d_call: NA; j_call: TRBJ1-1; clone_size: NA; cdr3_aa: CASSQEMGNTEAFF; cdr3_nt: TGCGCCAGCAGCCAAGAGATGGGGAACACTGAAGCTTTCTTT
v_call: TRBV21-1; d_call: NA; j_call: TRBJ1-2; clone_size: NA; cdr3_aa: CASSKREGSRDYTF; cdr3_nt: TGTGCCAGCAGCAAAAGAGAGGGCAGCCGGGACTACACCTTC
v_call: TRBV15; d_call: TRBD2; j_call: TRBJ2-2; clone_size: NA; cdr3_aa: CATSSPPTSEPNTGELFF; cdr3_nt: TGTGCCACCAGCAGCCCTCCGACTAGCGAACCGAACACCGGGGAGCTGTTTTTT
v_call: TRBV29-1; d_call: NA; j_call: TRBJ2-1; clone_size: medium-sized; cdr3_aa: CSVLTGRNEQFF; cdr3_nt: TGCAGCGTCTTGACAGGGAGGAATGAGCAGTTCTTC
v_call: TRBV6-5; d_call: NA; j_call: TRBJ1-6; clone_size: NA; cdr3_aa: CASSSEQPYNSPLHF; cdr3_nt: TGTGCCAGCAGTAGTGAACAGCCCTATAATTCACCCCTCCACTTT
v_call: TRBV5-1; d_call: NA; j_call: TRBJ2-5; clone_size: NA; cdr3_aa: CASSLAAGAALGTQYF; cdr3_nt: TGCGCCAGCAGCTTGGCTGCGGGGGCCGCGTTAGGGACCCAGTACTTC
v_call: TRBV5-6; d_call: TRBD2; j_call: TRBJ2-1; clone_size: few; cdr3_aa: CASTPGGGHPFF; cdr3_nt: TGTGCCAGCACCCCGGGGGGAGGTCATCCGTTCTTC
v_call: TRBV7-9; d_call: TRBD2; j_call: TRBJ2-1; clone_size: NA; cdr3_aa: CASSSGQAGVVEQFF; cdr3_nt: TGTGCCAGCAGCTCGGGGCAGGCGGGGGTGGTTGAGCAGTTCTTC